The present T cell receptor beta chain was sequenced within a study of blood T cells in healthy people across ages (dated by TCRdb to the mid-2010s). Background for the entire study: In model experiments, template switching captured about one uniquely barcoded TCR beta cDNA molecule for every two T cells. The study measured age-related changes in TCR beta repertoire diversity using deep sequencing normalized with unique cDNA molecular identifiers. The donors were divided into four age groups: young (average approximately 15 years), middle-aged (approximately 39), aged (about 61) and long-lived (roughly 86). To avoid experimental bias, donors of different ages were randomly spread across the sequencing lanes. Using the same blood draw, the study looked at two additional independent replicas of 1 million unique cDNA reads for two donors, one aged 18 to 30 and the other aged 80 or older.

Library method: 5' RACE. For sequencing, an Illumina HiSeq 2500 was employed. A second PCR of roughly 7 to 11 cycles was performed with a sample-barcoded 5' primer and a J-beta primer mix. A unique molecular identifier was introduced onto each TCR beta cDNA molecule by a template-switch 5' adaptor carrying 12 random nucleotides. Each sample yielded at least 3 million CDR3-containing paired-end reads. First-strand cDNA was synthesized from all RNA with the Mint cDNA synthesis kit, primed by a TRBC-specific oligonucleotide. All cDNA was treated with uracil-DNA glycosylase and then went through a first 18-cycle PCR with the universal primers M1SS and BC2_uni_R. The authors' analysis ran thus. Normalization of each sample was performed by random selection of 1 million high-quality reads, each carrying a distinct molecular identifier. Reads sharing molecular identifiers were discarded rather than binned into consensus sequences. MiTCR, set to a Q25 quality threshold and the strictest error-elimination algorithm, was used for CDR3 identification, clonotype clustering and error correction. A nonparametric unseen species model with Euler transformation was used to estimate lower-bound total TCR beta diversity. Using fastp at Q25 and MiXCR, TCRdb reprocessed the public reads and kept productive beta chains. Every CDR3 protein is listed once, alongside the most common genes and DNA of its rows. TCRdb, not the original authors, processed these V and J calls. This sample gives about 1.5 million distinct CDR3 sequences in total; roughly 43% of them show up just once. The ten largest make up over 3.5% of the sample.

Points the paper makes about the study in general: Since profiling was done on bulk unsorted PBMCs, naive and antigen-experienced compartments could not be conclusively compared. A strong correlation was found between observed TCR beta diversity and the percentage of naive T cells measured by flow cytometry. Observed TCR beta diversity per million T cells fell roughly linearly with age, and a significant reduction was already apparent by age around 36. The long-lived group showed more naive CD4+ T cells, fewer expanded clones and increased TCR diversity than the aged group, suggesting age selection. Estimates of total diversity based on one million sequenced T cells were considered lower bounds and underestimates. Because the CMV infection status of the donors was unknown, age-related changes in expanded clonotypes may potentially have been confounded.

For this clonotype: The antigen it recognizes is unknown. The input lacks base qualities; no much larger clone sits a single base away.

The CDR3 holds 16 amino acids from the cysteine to the phenylalanine. Of all the DNA, just the CDR3 is kept, 48 bases in frame from base 1. The germline V end is reduced by 3 bases and the J end by 4 bases; junction bases left unmatched: 9. Looking up the germline V gene (reference sequence) yields CDR1 SEHNR and CDR2 FQNEAQ. Systemically healthy Caucasian individuals from Russia, 39 in total and aged about 6 to 95 years, were included as donors. Ten milliliters of peripheral blood were drawn from each donor into EDTA-treated Vacutainer tubes. Ficoll-Paque density-gradient centrifugation was used to isolate PBMCs, with at least 7 million per sample. Total RNA, at least 6 micrograms per sample, was extracted from PBMCs with Trizol reagent. For every donor, flow cytometry on a PBMC aliquot measured the percentage of naive CD45RAhigh/CD27high T cells.

Sequenced: blood. This TCR was recovered from a woman between 18 and 29 years old in good health. The chain joins TRBV7-9 to TRBJ1-2, with TRBD1 matching 9 junction bases. In nucleotides, the sequence is TGTGCCAGCAGCTTCTCCGGGACAGGGCTCTCCTATGGCTACACCTTC. This gives the protein CASSFSGTGLSYGYTF. Reference TRBV7-9 and TRBJ1-2 proteins supply the regions before and after the CDR3; the full variable domain is: DTGVSQNPRHKITKRGQNVTFRCDPISEHNRLYWYRQTLGQGPEFLTYFQNEAQLEKSRLLSDRFSAERPKGSFSTLEIQRTEQGDSAMYLCASSFSGTGLSYGYTFGSGTRLTVV.